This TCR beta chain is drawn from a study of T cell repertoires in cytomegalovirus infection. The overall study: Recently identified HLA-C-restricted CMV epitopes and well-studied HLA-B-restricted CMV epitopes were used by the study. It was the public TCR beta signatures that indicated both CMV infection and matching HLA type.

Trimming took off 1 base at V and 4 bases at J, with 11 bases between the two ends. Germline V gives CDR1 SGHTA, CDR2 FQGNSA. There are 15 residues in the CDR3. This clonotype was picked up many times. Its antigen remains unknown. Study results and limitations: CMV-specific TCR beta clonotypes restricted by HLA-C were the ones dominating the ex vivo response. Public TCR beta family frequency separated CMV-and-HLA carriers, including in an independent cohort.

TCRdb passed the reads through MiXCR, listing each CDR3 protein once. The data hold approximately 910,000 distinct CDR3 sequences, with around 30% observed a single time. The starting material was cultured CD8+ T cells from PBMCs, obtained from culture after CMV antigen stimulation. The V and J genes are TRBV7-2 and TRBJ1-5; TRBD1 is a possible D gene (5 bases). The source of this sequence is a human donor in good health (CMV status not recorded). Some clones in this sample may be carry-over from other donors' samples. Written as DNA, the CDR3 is TGTGCCAGCAGCTTAGTTCTCCAGGGAAATCAGCCCCAGCATTTT. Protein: CASSLVLQGNQPQHF.